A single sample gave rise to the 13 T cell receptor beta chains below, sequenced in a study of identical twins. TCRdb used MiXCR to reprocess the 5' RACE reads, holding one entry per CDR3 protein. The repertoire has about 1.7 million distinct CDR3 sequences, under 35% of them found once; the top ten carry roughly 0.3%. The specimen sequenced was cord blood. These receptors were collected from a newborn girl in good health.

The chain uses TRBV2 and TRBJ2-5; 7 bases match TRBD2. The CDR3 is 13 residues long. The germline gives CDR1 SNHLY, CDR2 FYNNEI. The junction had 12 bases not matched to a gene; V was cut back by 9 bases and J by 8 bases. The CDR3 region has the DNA TGTGCCAGAGGACTGGGAGGGCCTGAAACCCAGTACTTC. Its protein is CARGLGGPETQYF.

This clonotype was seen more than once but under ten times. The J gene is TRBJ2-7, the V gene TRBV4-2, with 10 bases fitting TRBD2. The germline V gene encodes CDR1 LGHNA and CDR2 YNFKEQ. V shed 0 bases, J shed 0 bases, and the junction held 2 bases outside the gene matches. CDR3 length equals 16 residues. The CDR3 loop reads CASSQDQREGSYEQYF. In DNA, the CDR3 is TGTGCCAGCAGCCAAGACCAGCGGGAGGGCTCCTACGAGCAGTACTTC.

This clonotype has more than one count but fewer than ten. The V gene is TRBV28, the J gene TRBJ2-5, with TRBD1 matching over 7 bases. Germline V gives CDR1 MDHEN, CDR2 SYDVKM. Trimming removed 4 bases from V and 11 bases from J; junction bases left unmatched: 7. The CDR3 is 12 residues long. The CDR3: CASSSGTRGQYF. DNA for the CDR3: TGTGCCAGCAGTTCCGGGACCAGGGGGCAGTACTTC.

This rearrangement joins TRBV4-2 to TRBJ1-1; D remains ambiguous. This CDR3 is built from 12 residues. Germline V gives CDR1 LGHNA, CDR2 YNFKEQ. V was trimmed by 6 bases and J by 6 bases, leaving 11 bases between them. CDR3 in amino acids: CASRYTVAEAFF. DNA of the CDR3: TGTGCCAGCAGGTATACAGTGGCTGAAGCTTTCTTT.

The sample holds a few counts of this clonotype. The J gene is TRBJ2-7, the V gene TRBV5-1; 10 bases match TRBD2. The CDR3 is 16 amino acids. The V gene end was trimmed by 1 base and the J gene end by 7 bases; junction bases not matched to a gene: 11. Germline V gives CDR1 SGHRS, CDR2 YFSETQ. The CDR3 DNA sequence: TGCGCCAGCAGCTTGTACAGCGGGGGGGCGCGAAATGAGCAGTACTTC. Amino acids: CASSLYSGGARNEQYF.

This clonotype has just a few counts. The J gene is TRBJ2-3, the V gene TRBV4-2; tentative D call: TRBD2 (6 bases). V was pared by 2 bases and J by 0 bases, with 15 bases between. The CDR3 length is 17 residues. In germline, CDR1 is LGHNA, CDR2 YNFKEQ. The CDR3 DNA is TGTGCCAGCAGCCAACGGGGGTCGGCGAAAAGCACAGATACGCAGTATTTT. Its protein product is CASSQRGSAKSTDTQYF.

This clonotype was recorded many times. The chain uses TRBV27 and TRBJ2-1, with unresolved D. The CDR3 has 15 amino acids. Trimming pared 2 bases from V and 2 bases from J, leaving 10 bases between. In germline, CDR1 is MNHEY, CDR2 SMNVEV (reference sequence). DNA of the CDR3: TGTGCCAGCAGTTTAGGTGGACCCCCCTACAATGAGCAGTTCTTC. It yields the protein CASSLGGPPYNEQFF.

For the CDR3, the DNA is TGTGCCAGCGCCTTTCAGCGGGGGGCGACAGATACGCAGTATTTT. It translates to CASAFQRGATDTQYF. The rearrangement links TRBV9 to TRBJ2-3; TRBD2 matches 9 bases. After removal of 7 bases from V and 3 bases from J, the junction contained 9 bases not matched to a gene. The CDR3 totals 15 residues. Germline loops: CDR1 SGDLS, CDR2 YYNGEE.

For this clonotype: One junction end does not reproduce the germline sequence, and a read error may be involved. CDR3 amino acids: CVSSEGGRPEPQHF. Here the CDR3 DNA reads TGTGTCAGCAGCGAAGGGGGTAGACCGGAGCCCCAGCATTTT. V gene TRBV11-3 combines with J gene TRBJ1-5; perhaps TRBD1 as D (6 bases). CDR3 size: 14 residues. Germline CDR1 reads SGHNT; CDR2 reads YENEEA.

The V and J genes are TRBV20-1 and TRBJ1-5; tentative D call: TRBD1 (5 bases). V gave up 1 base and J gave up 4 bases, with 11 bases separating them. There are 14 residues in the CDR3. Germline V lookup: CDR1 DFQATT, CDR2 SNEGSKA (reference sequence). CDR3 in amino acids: CSARGNRQNQPQHF. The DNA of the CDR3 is TGCAGTGCTAGAGGGAACAGGCAAAATCAGCCCCAGCATTTT.

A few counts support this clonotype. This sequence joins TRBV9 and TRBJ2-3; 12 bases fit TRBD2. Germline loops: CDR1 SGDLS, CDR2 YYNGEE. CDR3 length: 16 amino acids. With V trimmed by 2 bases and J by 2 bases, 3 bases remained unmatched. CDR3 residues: CASSVRTSGNTDTQYF. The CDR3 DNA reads TGTGCCAGCAGCGTCAGGACTAGCGGGAACACAGATACGCAGTATTTT. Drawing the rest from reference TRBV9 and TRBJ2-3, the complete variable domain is DSGVTQTPKHLITATGQRVTLRCSPRSGDLSVYWYQQSLDQGLQFLIQYYNGEERAKGNILERFSAQQFPDLHSELNLSSLELGDSALYFCASSVRTSGNTDTQYFGPGTRLTVL.

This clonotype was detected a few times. CDR3 residues: CASSPSRLAPISYNEQFF. CDR3 in DNA: TGTGCCAGCAGTCCCTCCAGACTAGCCCCCATCTCCTACAATGAGCAGTTCTTC. The J gene is TRBJ2-1, the V gene TRBV28; 7 bases map to TRBD2. CDR1 and CDR2 (germline): MDHEN, SYDVKM. CDR3 length: 18 amino acids. The V and J ends lost 5 bases and 0 bases, in that order; junction bases with no gene match: 13.

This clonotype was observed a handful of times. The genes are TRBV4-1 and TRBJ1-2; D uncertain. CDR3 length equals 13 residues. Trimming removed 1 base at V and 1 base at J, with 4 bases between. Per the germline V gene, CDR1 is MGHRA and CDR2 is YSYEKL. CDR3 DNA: TGCGCCAGCAGCCAAGTCTATAACTATGGCTACACCTTC. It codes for CASSQVYNYGYTF.